The source of this TCR beta chain is a study of CD8+ T cells in alopecia areata. Study at large: Oral tofacitinib (5 to 10 mg twice daily) was administered to treated patients.

Reverse transcribed after extraction, RNA yielded cDNA as the sequencing template. Assay: immunoSEQ multiplex PCR; the TCRdb copy retains only in-frame clones and omits some. The repertoire consists of approximately 57,000 clones, with roughly 96% occurring once and the leading ten covering around 24%. This clone has just one count. This CDR3 region has 15 residues. Germline V lookup: CDR1 SGHRS, CDR2 YFSETQ. Trimming removed 0 bases from V and 0 bases from J, with 8 bases in between. The receptor's source is a human donor with alopecia areata. The V and J genes are TRBV5-1 and TRBJ2-3; D is perhaps TRBD1 (5 bases). The material sequenced was CD8+ T cells sorted from blood, taken at week 0. The CDR3 here is CASSLERQSTDTQYF. The CDR3 coding sequence is TGCGCCAGCAGCTTGGAGAGACAGAGCACAGATACGCAGTATTTT.